Listed below are T cell receptor beta chains from one sample, sequenced in a study of regulatory T cells in long-lasting Graves disease. TCRdb used MiXCR to reprocess the multiplex PCR reads, holding one entry per CDR3 protein. The data hold over 300,000 distinct CDR3 sequences, with roughly a sixth observed a single time. This material consisted of peripheral blood mononuclear cells (PBMCs), taken at new diagnosis, from a patient treated with antithyroid drugs. These receptors all stem from a female donor with Graves disease. CDR3s include the opening cysteine and the closing phenylalanine or tryptophan. Each record gives: J gene, clone size, V gene, D gene, CDR3 protein, CDR3 DNA. The D gene is left open where the match is weak. Not all rows give a size; the values are once, few, many and, for expanded clones, a class.

j_gene: TRBJ1-1; abundance: many; v_gene: TRBV7-2; d_gene: TRBD1; CDR3aa: CASSSPGTGFTEAFF; CDR3nt: TGTGCCAGCAGCTCCCCCGGGACAGGTTTCACTGAAGCTTTCTTT
j_gene: TRBJ2-2; abundance: few; v_gene: TRBV7-6; d_gene: .; CDR3aa: CASSSSHSVGELFF; CDR3nt: TGTGCCAGCAGCTCAAGTCACAGTGTCGGGGAGCTGTTTTTT
j_gene: TRBJ1-5; abundance: many; v_gene: TRBV24-1; d_gene: .; CDR3aa: CATSDPQGHSNQPQHF; CDR3nt: TGTGCCACCAGTGATCCGCAGGGGCATAGCAATCAGCCCCAGCATTTT
j_gene: TRBJ1-5; abundance: many; v_gene: TRBV2; d_gene: TRBD1; CDR3aa: CASSPFPGQGAGGNQPQHF; CDR3nt: TGTGCCAGCAGCCCCTTCCCGGGACAGGGGGCGGGTGGCAATCAGCCCCAGCATTTT
j_gene: TRBJ2-3; abundance: many; v_gene: TRBV11-2; d_gene: TRBD1; CDR3aa: CASSPPDRGTDTQYF; CDR3nt: TGTGCCAGCAGCCCCCCCGACAGGGGCACAGATACGCAGTATTTT
j_gene: TRBJ2-5; abundance: many; v_gene: TRBV20-1; d_gene: TRBD2; CDR3aa: CSAKVTSGGGETQYF; CDR3nt: TGCAGTGCCAAAGTGACTAGCGGGGGGGGGGAGACCCAGTACTTC
j_gene: TRBJ2-1; abundance: many; v_gene: TRBV2; d_gene: .; CDR3aa: CASSGSSEQFF; CDR3nt: TGTGCCAGCAGTGGCTCTAGTGAGCAGTTCTTC
j_gene: TRBJ1-1; abundance: many; v_gene: TRBV6-5; d_gene: .; CDR3aa: CASSYTGSNTEAFF; CDR3nt: TGTGCCAGCAGTTACACAGGGTCCAACACTGAAGCTTTCTTT
j_gene: TRBJ2-3; abundance: many; v_gene: TRBV12-3/TRBV12-4; d_gene: .; CDR3aa: CASSPYGAGGADTQYF; CDR3nt: TGTGCCAGCAGTCCCTACGGTGCGGGTGGAGCCGATACGCAGTATTTT
j_gene: TRBJ2-7; abundance: many; v_gene: TRBV10-3; d_gene: .; CDR3aa: CAIKSGNYEQYF; CDR3nt: TGTGCCATCAAATCAGGGAATTACGAGCAGTACTTC
j_gene: TRBJ2-7; abundance: many; v_gene: TRBV6-1; d_gene: .; CDR3aa: CASSEEGPGESSSYEQYF; CDR3nt: TGTGCCAGCAGCGAAGAGGGACCGGGCGAATCAAGCTCCTACGAGCAGTACTTC
j_gene: TRBJ1-5; abundance: many; v_gene: TRBV6-2/TRBV6-3; d_gene: TRBD1; CDR3aa: CASSRDRDQPQHF; CDR3nt: TGTGCCAGCAGCCGGGACAGAGATCAGCCCCAGCATTTT
j_gene: TRBJ1-5; abundance: .; v_gene: TRBV12-3/TRBV12-4; d_gene: TRBD1; CDR3aa: CASSRGQGISSNQPQHF; CDR3nt: TGTGCCAGCAGCCGTGGACAGGGGATTTCGAGCAATCAGCCCCAGCATTTT
j_gene: TRBJ2-6; abundance: many; v_gene: TRBV5-1; d_gene: TRBD1; CDR3aa: CASSSRGQGVSGANVLTF; CDR3nt: TGCGCCAGCAGCTCCCGGGGACAGGGGGTCTCTGGGGCCAACGTCCTGACTTTC
j_gene: TRBJ2-2; abundance: many; v_gene: TRBV6-1; d_gene: TRBD1; CDR3aa: CASSRRDRYTGELFF; CDR3nt: TGTGCCAGCAGTAGACGGGACAGGTACACCGGGGAGCTGTTTTTT
j_gene: TRBJ2-3; abundance: few; v_gene: TRBV9; d_gene: .; CDR3aa: CASSVGVGDTQYF; CDR3nt: TGTGCCAGCAGCGTAGGTGTCGGTGATACGCAGTATTTT
j_gene: TRBJ2-1; abundance: many; v_gene: TRBV20-1; d_gene: .; CDR3aa: CSANTGRRVYNEQFF; CDR3nt: TGCAGTGCTAATACCGGCCGGCGGGTCTACAATGAGCAGTTCTTC
j_gene: TRBJ2-4; abundance: many; v_gene: TRBV7-2; d_gene: TRBD2; CDR3aa: CASSPREGPFAKNIQYF; CDR3nt: TGTGCCAGCAGCCCCCGGGAGGGGCCTTTTGCCAAAAACATTCAGTACTTC